Listed below are T cell receptor beta chains from one sample, sequenced in a study of cytomegalovirus exposure and HLA in healthy donors. Assay: immunoSEQ multiplex PCR; the TCRdb copy retains only in-frame clones and omits some. The data show approximately 130,000 clones, over 75% seen once. Sequenced sample: PBMCs. All receptors come from a man aged 18 to 35 in good health and CMV-seropositive. Each CDR3 is given with its conserved first and last residue. D genes are given only for firm matches. For some rows the clone size is stated as once, few or many, or as a class when expanded; others skip it.

DNA: TGTGCCAGCAGCGCCGGGGGGGGAACTGAAGCTTTCTTT
CDR3: CASSAGGGTEAFF
J: TRBJ1-1
V: TRBV9
size: .
D: .

DNA: TGTGCCAGCAGCCCCGACAGGGATGGTGAAGCTTTCTTT
CDR3: CASSPDRDGEAFF
J: TRBJ1-1
V: TRBV2
size: .
D: TRBD1

DNA: TGCGCCAGCAGCTCACTAGGGGGCGGGGAGACCCAGTACTTC
CDR3: CASSSLGGGETQYF
J: TRBJ2-5
V: TRBV5-1
size: few
D: TRBD1

DNA: TGTGCCACCAGCAGAGATAGAGGGAGAGAGCAGTTCTTC
CDR3: CATSRDRGREQFF
J: TRBJ2-1
V: TRBV15
size: .
D: .

DNA: TGTGCCAGCAGTTTTAGCGGGGGCTCCTACGAGCAGTACTTC
CDR3: CASSFSGGSYEQYF
J: TRBJ2-7
V: TRBV27
size: .
D: TRBD2

DNA: TGCGCCAGCAGCGACAGGGTAGGAGGCAATCAGCCCCAGCATTTT
CDR3: CASSDRVGGNQPQHF
J: TRBJ1-5
V: TRBV4-1
size: once
D: TRBD1

DNA: TGCGCCAGCAGCTTTACAGGGGGCGAAGAGTACGAGCAGTACTTC
CDR3: CASSFTGGEEYEQYF
J: TRBJ2-7
V: TRBV5-1
size: .
D: TRBD1

DNA: TGTGCCTGGGGAGCGGGGGCAACCTACAATGAGCAGTTCTTC
CDR3: CAWGAGATYNEQFF
J: TRBJ2-1
V: TRBV30
size: .
D: TRBD2

DNA: TGTGCCTGGAGTGTGAAGGGGGCGAGGGGCTACACCTTC
CDR3: CAWSVKGARGYTF
J: TRBJ1-2
V: TRBV30
size: .
D: TRBD1

DNA: TGTGCCAGCAGCGCGAACAGGGGGCGCGAAAACACCATATATTTT
CDR3: CASSANRGRENTIYF
J: TRBJ1-3
V: TRBV2
size: .
D: TRBD1

DNA: TGTGCCAGCAGCTTAGCGGGACAGGGGTACAATGAGCAGTTCTTC
CDR3: CASSLAGQGYNEQFF
J: TRBJ2-1
V: TRBV7-8
size: .
D: TRBD1

DNA: TGTGCCAGCACCGGACAGGGCGACTCCTACGAGCAGTACTTC
CDR3: CASTGQGDSYEQYF
J: TRBJ2-7
V: TRBV28
size: few
D: TRBD1

DNA: TGCGCCAGCAGCAGGGACTCCTTCTCTGGAAACACCATATATTTT
CDR3: CASSRDSFSGNTIYF
J: TRBJ1-3
V: TRBV5-1
size: .
D: .

DNA: TGTGCCAGCAGCTTAGCGGTCGGACTAGCGGGTAGATACAATGAGCAGTTCTTC
CDR3: CASSLAVGLAGRYNEQFF
J: TRBJ2-1
V: TRBV7-2
size: .
D: TRBD2

DNA: TGCGCCAGCAGCCAAGATAGAGGGACACGGTCTTATGTGGTGTCCACTGAAGCTTTCTTT
CDR3: CASSQDRGTRSYVVSTEAFF
J: TRBJ1-1
V: TRBV4-1
size: few
D: .

DNA: TGTGCCAGCAGCTCCCGACGGGATTACAATGAGCAGTTCTTC
CDR3: CASSSRRDYNEQFF
J: TRBJ2-1
V: TRBV7-9
size: .
D: .

DNA: TGTGCCAGCAGTTTTGGGCATGAGCAGTTCTTC
CDR3: CASSFGHEQFF
J: TRBJ2-1
V: TRBV27
size: .
D: .

DNA: TGTGCCAGCAGGGACTTAGGGAATCAGCCCCAGCATTTT
CDR3: CASRDLGNQPQHF
J: TRBJ1-5
V: TRBV28
size: once
D: .

DNA: TGTGCCAGCAGTCCCCTAGCGGGAGGCCCCAATGAGCAGTTCTTC
CDR3: CASSPLAGGPNEQFF
J: TRBJ2-1
V: TRBV6-1
size: .
D: TRBD2

DNA: TGTGCCAGCAGTGAAACCGGGACTAGCGGCTACGAGCAGTACTTC
CDR3: CASSETGTSGYEQYF
J: TRBJ2-7
V: TRBV6-1
size: few
D: TRBD2